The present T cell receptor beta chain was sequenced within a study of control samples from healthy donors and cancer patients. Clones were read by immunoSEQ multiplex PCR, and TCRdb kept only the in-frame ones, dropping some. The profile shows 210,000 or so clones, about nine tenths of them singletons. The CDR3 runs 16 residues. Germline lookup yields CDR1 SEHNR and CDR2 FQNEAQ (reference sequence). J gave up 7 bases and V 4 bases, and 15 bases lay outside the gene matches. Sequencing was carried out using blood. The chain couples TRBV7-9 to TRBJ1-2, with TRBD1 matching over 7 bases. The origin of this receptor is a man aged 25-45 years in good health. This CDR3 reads CASSWGQSTPLGGYTF. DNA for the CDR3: TGTGCCAGCAGCTGGGGACAGTCGACCCCGTTGGGTGGCTACACCTTC. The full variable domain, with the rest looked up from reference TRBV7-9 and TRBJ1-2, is DTGVSQNPRHKITKRGQNVTFRCDPISEHNRLYWYRQTLGQGPEFLTYFQNEAQLEKSRLLSDRFSAERPKGSFSTLEIQRTEQGDSAMYLCASSWGQSTPLGGYTFGSGTRLTVV.